This T cell receptor beta chain was obtained from a study of blood T cell repertoires in COVID-19. Study context: The United States, Italy and Spain supplied acute and convalescent COVID-19 samples.

The CDR3 has 14 residues. Trimming removed 5 bases from V and 1 base from J, with 11 bases in between. Germline V gene data show CDR1 as LNHDA and CDR2 as SQIVND (reference sequence). This clone was counted between two and nine times. The sample contains more than one DNA sequence encoding this CDR3. The age range of participants was 18 to 89 years, with residence in about two dozen US areas. Under the authors' procedure: Amplifying reference gene primers gave estimates of nucleated cell counts. TCRdb's copy holds only in-frame clones and misses some; the assay was immunoSEQ multiplex PCR. V and J calls and clone size are those listed in that table; D and trimming were worked out from the DNA. The sample contains about 200,000 clones, approximately 86% of which appear only once.

The sequencing sample was made of PBMCs or T cells enriched from blood (not recorded which). The chain combines TRBV19 with TRBJ1-1; perhaps TRBD1 as D (5 bases). The sequence came from a woman aged 35 to 49 with acute COVID-19. This CDR3 reads CASSPQGGNTEAFF. CDR3 DNA: TGTGCCAGTAGTCCTCAGGGCGGGAACACTGAAGCTTTCTTT.